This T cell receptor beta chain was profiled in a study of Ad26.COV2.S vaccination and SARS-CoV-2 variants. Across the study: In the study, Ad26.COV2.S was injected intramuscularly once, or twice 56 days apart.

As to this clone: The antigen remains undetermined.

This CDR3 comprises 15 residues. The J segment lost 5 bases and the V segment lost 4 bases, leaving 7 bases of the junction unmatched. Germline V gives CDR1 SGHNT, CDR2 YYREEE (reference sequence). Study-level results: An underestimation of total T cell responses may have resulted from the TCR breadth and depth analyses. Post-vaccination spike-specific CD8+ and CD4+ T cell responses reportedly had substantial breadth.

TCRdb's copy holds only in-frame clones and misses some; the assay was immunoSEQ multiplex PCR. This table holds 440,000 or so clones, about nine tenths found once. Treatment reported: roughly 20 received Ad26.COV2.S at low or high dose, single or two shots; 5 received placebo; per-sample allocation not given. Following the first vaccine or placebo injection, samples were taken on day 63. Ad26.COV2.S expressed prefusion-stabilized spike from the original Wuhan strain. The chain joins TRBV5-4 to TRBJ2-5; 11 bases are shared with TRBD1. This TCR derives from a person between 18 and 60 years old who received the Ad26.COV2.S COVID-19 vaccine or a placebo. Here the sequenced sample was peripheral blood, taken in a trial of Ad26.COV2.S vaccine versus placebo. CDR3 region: CASSLGTGGLETQYF. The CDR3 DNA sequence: TGTGCCAGCAGCCTAGGGACAGGGGGATTGGAGACCCAGTACTTC.